The 29 T cell receptor beta chains reported below all come from one sample, sequenced in a study of blood T cell repertoires in COVID-19. Profiled with immunoSEQ multiplex PCR; TCRdb holds only in-frame clones, not every one. Of roughly 150,000 clones listed, roughly 84% are singletons. The sample comprised PBMCs or T cells enriched from blood (not recorded which). Receptor source: a man aged 50 to 59 in a cohort exposed to, infected with or recovered from COVID-19 (not recorded which).

The chain employs TRBV28 and TRBJ2-7, with 11 nucleotides matching TRBD1. The CDR3 spans 15 residues. Trimming cost V 9 bases and J 4 bases; bases outside gene matches: 11. Germline CDR1 is MDHEN and CDR2 is SYDVKM. The DNA of the CDR3 is TGTGCCAGTACGACTGGGGGACAGGGGGGTTACGAGCAGTACTTC. Its protein product is CASTTGGQGGYEQYF.

This clone was observed a handful of times. The rearrangement links TRBV7-6 to TRBJ1-4; D unclear. The CDR3 spans 15 residues. The V and J ends lost 5 bases and 5 bases respectively, with 15 bases between them. Germline CDR1 reads SGHVS; CDR2 reads FNYEAQ. The CDR3 bases are TGTGCCAGCAGCCCCGGGGTACAGCCAAATGAAAAACTGTTTTTT. Amino acids: CASSPGVQPNEKLFF.

This clone was detected only once. The chain has TRBV5-4 and TRBJ2-1; 8 bases line up with TRBD1. The length of the CDR3 is 15 residues. Germline CDR1 and CDR2: SGHNT and YYREEE (reference sequence). J was trimmed by 5 bases and V by 0 bases; bases with no gene match: 4. The CDR3 reads CASSLAGTGNNEQFF. The CDR3 DNA reads TGTGCCAGCAGCTTGGCTGGGACAGGAAACAATGAGCAGTTCTTC.

V usage is TRBV3-1 (or the pseudogene TRBV3-2) and J usage is TRBJ1-1; no firm D call. The CDR3 spans 12 residues. Germline V CDR1 and CDR2: LGHDT, YNNKEL (reference sequence). The ends were cut back, 6 bases at V and 0 bases at J, with 5 bases in the middle. CDR3 sequence reads: CASRSMNTEAFF. The CDR3 region has the DNA TGTGCCAGCAGGAGTATGAACACTGAAGCTTTCTTT.

This clone has only one observation. This chain connects TRBV5-6 to TRBJ1-2, with TRBD1 matching over 8 bases. J lost 5 bases, V lost 6 bases, and 15 bases had no gene match. In germline, CDR1 is SGHDT, CDR2 YYEEEE. The CDR3 has 16 amino acids. The chain's CDR3 is CASTVGGQGARYGYTF. DNA for the CDR3: TGTGCCAGCACCGTTGGAGGGCAGGGGGCGAGGTATGGCTACACCTTC. The entire variable domain, with the rest obtained from reference TRBV5-6 and TRBJ1-2, is as follows: DAGVTQSPTHLIKTRGQQVTLRCSPKSGHDTVSWYQQALGQGPQFIFQYYEEEERQRGNFPDRFSGHQFPNYSSELNVNALLLGDSALYLCASTVGGQGARYGYTFGSGTRLTVV.

This chain joins TRBV10-3 and TRBJ1-6; the D is unclear. This CDR3 comprises 12 residues. Germline V gene lookup returns CDR1 ENHRY and CDR2 SYGVKD. V was pared by 5 bases and J by 8 bases, with 7 bases between. CDR3 bases: TGTGCCATCAGTACAGATTATTCACCCCTCCACTTT. Its translation: CAISTDYSPLHF.

The J gene is TRBJ1-4, the V gene TRBV3-1 (or the pseudogene TRBV3-2), with 7 bases that match TRBD1. Trimming cost V 0 bases and J 10 bases; bases outside gene matches: 8. CDR3 length: 15 amino acids. Germline CDR1 reads LGHDT; CDR2 reads YNNKEL (reference sequence). This CDR3 reads CASSQETGLGGKLFF. In DNA form, the CDR3 reads TGTGCCAGCAGCCAAGAGACAGGGCTTGGGGGAAAACTGTTTTTT.

The chain has TRBV6-5 and TRBJ1-2, with D possibly being TRBD1 (5 bases). The CDR3 runs to 14 residues. The germline CDR1 and CDR2 sequences are MNHEY and SVGAGI. Trimming took off 7 bases at V and 8 bases at J, with 20 bases between the two ends. The CDR3 reads CASTLKRDGGGYTF. The DNA for the CDR3 is TGTGCCAGCACCCTTAAGCGGGACGGCGGGGGCTACACCTTC.

V gene TRBV30 combines with J gene TRBJ2-1; TRBD2 matches at 13 bases. CDR1 GTSNPN and CDR2 SVGIG come from the germline V gene (reference sequence). Trimming cost V 5 bases and J 5 bases; bases outside gene matches: 0. CDR3 length equals 13 residues. The CDR3 sequence: CAWGTSGNNEQFF. DNA for the CDR3: TGTGCCTGGGGGACTAGCGGGAACAATGAGCAGTTCTTC.

The CDR3 spells CASSLGRFAGGTEAFF. In nucleotides, the CDR3 is TGTGCCAGCAGTTTAGGAAGGTTCGCGGGGGGCACTGAAGCTTTCTTT. The chain has TRBV27 and TRBJ1-1; the D gene is possibly TRBD1 (5 bases). The CDR3 sequence is 16 residues long. CDR1 is MNHEY and CDR2 is SMNVEV in the germline V gene (reference sequence). Trimming cost V 2 bases and J 4 bases, with 17 bases left between them.

The chain has TRBV5-6 and TRBJ2-7, with TRBD1 identical over 7 bases. The trim removed 1 base at V and 2 bases at J, leaving 0 bases unmatched. The V gene's germline CDR1 is SGHDT and CDR2 YYEEEE. The CDR3 is 13 amino acids. CDR3 residues: CASSLTGAYEQYF. DNA for the CDR3: TGTGCCAGCAGCTTGACAGGGGCCTACGAGCAGTACTTC.

The chain carries TRBV7-2 and TRBJ1-2, with 7 bases fitting TRBD1. V shed 4 bases and J 8 bases; nucleotides not matched to a gene: 10. The CDR3 has 14 residues. Germline CDR1 reads SGHTA; CDR2 reads FQGNSA. In DNA form, the CDR3 reads TGTGCCAGCAGCTCACCGGGACAGTTATGGGGCTACACCTTC. This gives the protein CASSSPGQLWGYTF.

CDR3 sequence (DNA): TGCGCCAGCAGCCGGACGACAGGGGGCGCAGATACGCAGTATTTT. Its protein product is CASSRTTGGADTQYF. The chain recombines TRBV4-1 with TRBJ2-3; 10 positions match TRBD1. The CDR3 is made up of 15 amino acids. J was trimmed by 4 bases and V by 4 bases; bases with no gene match: 5. Germline CDR1 MGHRA, CDR2 YSYEKL.

The chain carries TRBV19 and TRBJ1-4, with TRBD1 matching 7 bases. J was trimmed by 6 bases and V by 6 bases; bases with no gene match: 7. This CDR3 has 14 amino acids. Germline CDR1 is LNHDA and CDR2 is SQIVND (reference sequence). The CDR3 coding sequence is TGTGCCAGTAGCCGAATCGGGACAGATGAAAAACTGTTTTTT. It yields the protein CASSRIGTDEKLFF. Full variable domain (outside the CDR3, taken from reference TRBV19 and TRBJ1-4): DGGITQSPKYLFRKEGQNVTLSCEQNLNHDAMYWYRQDPGQGLRLIYYSQIVNDFQKGDIAEGYSVSREKKESFPLTVTSAQKNPTAFYLCASSRIGTDEKLFFGSGTQLSVL.

This clone occurred a few times. The chain links TRBV5-4 to TRBJ1-4; D ambiguous. Trimming took 5 bases from V and 7 from J, leaving 9 bases between them. Germline V lookup: CDR1 SGHNT, CDR2 YYREEE (reference sequence). CDR3 length equals 12 residues. In DNA form, the CDR3 reads TGTGCCAGCAGTCAAGACACTGAAAAACTGTTTTTT. Translation gives CASSQDTEKLFF.

The V call is TRBV4-2, the J call TRBJ2-1; 10 nucleotides align to TRBD2. CDR3 length: 18 amino acids. Germline assignment: CDR1 LGHNA and CDR2 YNFKEQ. With 3 bases clipped from V and 5 bases from J, the junction kept 13 bases outside the gene matches. The CDR3 loop reads CASSHPRGGTSVNNEQFF. The CDR3 region has the DNA TGTGCCAGCAGCCATCCCCGAGGGGGGACTAGCGTCAACAATGAGCAGTTCTTC.

This clone came up a few times. The chain links TRBV30 to TRBJ2-2; 9 positions match TRBD1. The length of the CDR3 is 15 residues. CDR1 is GTSNPN, CDR2 SVGIG, per germline (reference sequence). V trimming: 4 bases; J trimming: 5 bases; junction bases outside the gene matches: 8. The CDR3 sequence: CAWTYRDRVTGELFF. DNA of the CDR3: TGTGCCTGGACCTACCGGGACAGGGTTACCGGGGAGCTGTTTTTT.

This clone was seen just once. V and J are TRBV15 and TRBJ2-3; possibly TRBD1 for D (6 bases). The CDR3 runs 15 residues. Per the germline V gene, CDR1 is LNHNV and CDR2 is YYDKDF (reference sequence). V lost 1 base and J 1 base, leaving 9 bases between the germline ends. CDR3 amino acids: CATSRAAGGTDTQYF. CDR3 bases: TGTGCCACCAGCAGAGCGGCAGGGGGCACAGATACGCAGTATTTT.

The chain links TRBV7-2 to TRBJ2-7, with 9 bases lining up with TRBD1. Unmatched junction bases numbered 1, after V lost 3 bases and J lost 1 base. CDR3 length: 14 amino acids. Germline-derived CDR1 and CDR2 are SGHTA and FQGNSA. In DNA, the CDR3 is TGTGCCAGCAGCTTCGACAGGGGGTCCTACGAGCAGTACTTC. Translation gives CASSFDRGSYEQYF.

In DNA, the CDR3 is TGTGCCACCAGCAGAGTCGCGGGATTGAACACTGAAGCTTTCTTT. Translating it yields CATSRVAGLNTEAFF. The genes are TRBV15 and TRBJ1-1, with unresolved D. This CDR3 contains 15 residues. Trimming removed 1 base from V and 0 bases from J, with 9 bases in between. Looked up from germline, CDR1 is LNHNV and CDR2 is YYDKDF (reference sequence).

This clone showed up just once. The chain recombines TRBV5-1 with TRBJ2-5; D is perhaps TRBD1 (5 bases). The CDR3 sequence is 12 residues long. Germline CDR1 reads SGHRS; CDR2 reads YFSETQ. Trimming took 5 bases from V and 4 from J, leaving 9 bases between them. As DNA, the CDR3 is TGCGCCAGCAGGGTTGGGGCAGAGACCCAGTACTTC. Protein: CASRVGAETQYF.

CDR3 nucleotides: TGTGCCAGCAGCCTACAGGGGGGTGCTGGAAACACCATATATTTT. It yields the protein CASSLQGGAGNTIYF. V is TRBV7-6 and J is TRBJ1-3; TRBD1 aligns across 8 bases. The CDR3 length is 15 residues. Unmatched junction bases numbered 5, after V lost 5 bases and J lost 2 bases. Germline lookup yields CDR1 SGHVS and CDR2 FNYEAQ.

The chain couples TRBV19 to TRBJ1-5; perhaps TRBD1 as D (5 bases). Germline V CDR1 and CDR2: LNHDA, SQIVND (reference sequence). The length of the CDR3 is 14 residues. The V end was cut by 5 bases, the J end by 4 bases, with 12 bases between. The CDR3 loop reads CASSFQGRNQPQHF. The CDR3 DNA is TGTGCCAGTAGTTTTCAGGGTAGAAATCAGCCCCAGCATTTT.

This rearrangement joins TRBV21-1 to TRBJ2-1; the D segment call TRBD2 is taken from the table without a DNA check. TRBV21-1 is designated a pseudogene. The CDR3 contains 14 residues. CDR3 in DNA: TGTGCCAGCAGCGCCTGGGGGGTGAGCGGGAGGGAGTTCTTC. Translation: CASSAWGVSGREFF.

This clone has just a few counts. The J gene is TRBJ2-1, the V gene TRBV19, with TRBD2 matching over 15 bases. Germline V gene sequence: CDR1 LNHDA, CDR2 SQIVND (reference sequence). Losses at the gene ends were 4 bases for V and 5 bases for J; bases not matched to a gene: 9. This CDR3 spans 18 amino acids. CDR3 sequence reads: CASSTGLAGGPSHNEQFF. The CDR3 nucleotides are TGTGCCAGTAGTACGGGACTAGCGGGAGGCCCGTCCCACAATGAGCAGTTCTTC.

The rearrangement joins TRBV13 to TRBJ2-3, with 8 bases that match TRBD1. This CDR3 is 15 amino acids long. Germline-derived CDR1 and CDR2 are PRHDT and FYEKMQ (reference sequence). J gave up 2 bases and V 3 bases, and 4 bases lay outside the gene matches. Written as DNA, the CDR3 is TGTGCCAGCAGCTTCAGGGGGCTTGACACAGATACGCAGTATTTT. Protein sequence: CASSFRGLDTDTQYF.

The chain joins TRBV4-1 to TRBJ2-3; D perhaps matches TRBD2 (5 bases). V was cut by 0 bases and J by 5 bases, with 9 bases left in between. The CDR3 is 14 amino acids. The germline V gene encodes CDR1 MGHRA and CDR2 YSYEKL. The CDR3 nucleotides read TGCGCCAGCAGCCAAGACGGGATTGGAGATACGCAGTATTTT. This gives the protein CASSQDGIGDTQYF.

Note on this clone: Other DNA sequences in the sample encode the same CDR3. This rearrangement joins TRBV5-1 to TRBJ1-2; 7 bases are shared with TRBD1. The CDR3 length is 13 residues. Germline V gene sequence: CDR1 SGHRS, CDR2 YFSETQ. V dropped 4 bases and J dropped 8; count of bases not matched to a gene: 8. This chain's CDR3 is CASSPGGSEGYTF. The CDR3 DNA sequence: TGCGCCAGCAGCCCAGGGGGGTCTGAAGGCTACACCTTC.

This clone was detected only once. The gene calls are TRBV24-1 and TRBJ2-2, with 7 bases that match TRBD2. The V and J ends lost 4 bases and 2 bases, in that order; junction bases with no gene match: 6. This CDR3 contains 16 residues. The V gene's germline CDR1 is KGHDR and CDR2 SFDVKD. CDR3 loop: CATSDPQRENTGELFF. Here the CDR3 DNA reads TGTGCCACCAGTGACCCCCAGCGGGAAAACACCGGGGAGCTGTTTTTT.